This T cell receptor (beta chain) was profiled in a study of cytotoxic CD8 clonotypes in ibrutinib-treated CLL (dated by TCRdb to about 2021). For the wider study: The cohort had 11 relapsed/refractory and 15 treatment-naive patients; fewer than 18 were IGHV unmutated. Response samples were obtained after a median of approximately twelve months of treatment, with a range of about 6 to 40 months. Responses were partial in some 24 patients and complete in 2; after median about 63 months follow-up, 14 stayed in remission and about twelve progressed. An average of roughly 270,000 productive templates and approximately 90,000 productive rearrangements was obtained per sample. Of the 90 or so participants in the trial, 20 to 30 had longitudinal samples available. All remission and progressive disease samples were collected while patients were still receiving ibrutinib. Cryopreserved peripheral blood mononuclear cells were collected at three points: before therapy, at response, and at either sustained remission or disease progression.

Each clonotype received, on average, about 10x coverage in deep resolution sequencing performed on a MiSeq, where the target depth lay between 1 in 1 million and 1 in 200,000 T cells. The immunoSEQ hsTCRB Kit was used to generate TCR beta libraries. As for the original processing: ImmunoSEQ Data Assistant and ImmunoSEQ Analyzer were used for data analysis, and V, D and J genes were assigned according to IMGT definitions. Clonality was computed as one minus normalized Shannon entropy of productive rearrangement frequencies, ranging from 0 to 1. Only overrepresented clonotypes making up at least 0.05% of each patient's repertoire were included in the public clonotype analysis. About twelve repertoires from age-matched healthy donors, obtained from immuneACCESS, served as clonality controls. TCRdb holds this immuneACCESS table with in-frame rearrangements only. Some clones are missing; in checked studies, unresolved V genes explain under half, and the rest has no known cause. V, J and clone size were drawn from that table, and D and trimming were deduced from the DNA. This sample lists tens of thousands of clones; 56% were detected once. The top ten hold roughly 20% of the sample.

The junction shows trimming of 7 bases on V and 9 bases on J, and the gene matches do not reach 9 bases of it. From the germline V gene, CDR1 is MDHEN and CDR2 is SYDVKM. The CDR3 runs 13 residues from the cysteine to the phenylalanine. The sequence is cut down to CDR3 DNA, 39 bases in frame from base 1. Read against the paper, the sample's time point label means: around 25 months on ibrutinib. For TCR beta library preparation, around 1.9 micrograms of genomic DNA were extracted from the cryopreserved PBMCs. Longitudinal blood samples from CLL patients on ibrutinib monotherapy underwent high-throughput TCR beta sequencing. The patients took part in an open-label, single-center phase 2 trial of ibrutinib monotherapy. Note on this clone: Its antigen target is currently unknown. Within one base of it there is no much larger clone, and no base qualities were kept.

Summary of the overall study and its limitations: Public clonotypes were rare and either shrank or stayed stable during treatment, and the rise in clonality at ibrutinib response reflected expansion of private clonotypes. An increase in clonality was observed at ibrutinib response, with clonality remaining stable during sustained remission and falling back toward baseline at progression. Lymph node repertoires were not examined, and the timing of sampling was not matched between patients in sustained remission and those whose disease progressed. Baseline clonality exceeded that of age-matched healthy donors and correlated strongly with circulating CD8+ T-cell counts.

The clonotype originates from a human donor with chronic lymphocytic leukemia. Rearrangement joined TRBV28 to TRBJ1-5, and 7 junctional nucleotides match TRBD1. This specimen consisted of PBMCs, obtained after 24 months of ibrutinib treatment. The CDR3 amino acid sequence is: CASIDRVLRPQHF. In nucleotides, the sequence is TGTGCCAGCATTGACAGGGTCCTTCGGCCCCAGCATTTT.